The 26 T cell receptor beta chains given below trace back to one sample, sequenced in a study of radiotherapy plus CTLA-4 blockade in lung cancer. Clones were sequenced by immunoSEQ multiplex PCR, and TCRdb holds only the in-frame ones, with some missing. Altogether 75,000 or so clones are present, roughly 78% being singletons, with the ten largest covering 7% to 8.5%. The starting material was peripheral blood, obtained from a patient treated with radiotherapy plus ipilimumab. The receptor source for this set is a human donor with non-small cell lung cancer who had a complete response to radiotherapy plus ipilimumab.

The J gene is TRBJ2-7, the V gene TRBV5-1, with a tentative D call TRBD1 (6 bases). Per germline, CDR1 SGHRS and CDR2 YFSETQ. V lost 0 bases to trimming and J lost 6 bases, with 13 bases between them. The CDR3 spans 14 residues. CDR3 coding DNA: TGCGCCAGCAGCTTGGTTGTCACACAGGGCGAGCAGTACTTC. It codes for CASSLVVTQGEQYF.

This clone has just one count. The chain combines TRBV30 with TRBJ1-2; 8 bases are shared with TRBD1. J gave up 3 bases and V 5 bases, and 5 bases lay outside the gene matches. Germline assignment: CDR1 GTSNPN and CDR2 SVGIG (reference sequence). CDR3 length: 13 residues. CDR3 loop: CAWGDRGYYGYTF. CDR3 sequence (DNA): TGTGCCTGGGGTGACAGGGGTTACTATGGCTACACCTTC.

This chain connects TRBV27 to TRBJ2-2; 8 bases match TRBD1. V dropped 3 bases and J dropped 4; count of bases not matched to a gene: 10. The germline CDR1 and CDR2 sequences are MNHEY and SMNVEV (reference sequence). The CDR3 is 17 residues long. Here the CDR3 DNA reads TGTGCCAGCAGTTTCGGCAGGGGGCTTCGTGGCACCGGGGAGCTGTTTTTT. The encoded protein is CASSFGRGLRGTGELFF.

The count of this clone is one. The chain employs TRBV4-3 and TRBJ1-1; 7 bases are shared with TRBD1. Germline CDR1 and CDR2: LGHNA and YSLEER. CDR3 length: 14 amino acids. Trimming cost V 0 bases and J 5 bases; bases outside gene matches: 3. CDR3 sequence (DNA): TGCGCCAGCAGCCAAGAAGGGGGCCGGACTGAAGCTTTCTTT. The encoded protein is CASSQEGGRTEAFF.

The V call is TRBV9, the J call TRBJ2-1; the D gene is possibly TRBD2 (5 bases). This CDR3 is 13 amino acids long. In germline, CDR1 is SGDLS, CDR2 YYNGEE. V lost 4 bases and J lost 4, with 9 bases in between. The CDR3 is CASSSLAYNEQFF. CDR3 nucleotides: TGTGCCAGCAGCTCATTAGCGTACAATGAGCAGTTCTTC.

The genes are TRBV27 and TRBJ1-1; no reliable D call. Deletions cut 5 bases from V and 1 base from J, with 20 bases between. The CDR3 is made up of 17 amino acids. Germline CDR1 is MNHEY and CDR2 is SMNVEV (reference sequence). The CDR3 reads CASSRDSRLRGNTEAFF. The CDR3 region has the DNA TGTGCCAGCAGTCGAGACTCCCGCCTACGAGGGAACACTGAAGCTTTCTTT.

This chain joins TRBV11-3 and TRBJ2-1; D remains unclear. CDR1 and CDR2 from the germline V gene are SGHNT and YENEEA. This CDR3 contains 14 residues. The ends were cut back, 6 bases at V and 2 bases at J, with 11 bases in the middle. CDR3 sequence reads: CASRGPRTYNEQFF. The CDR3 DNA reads TGTGCCAGCAGAGGACCCCGGACCTACAATGAGCAGTTCTTC.

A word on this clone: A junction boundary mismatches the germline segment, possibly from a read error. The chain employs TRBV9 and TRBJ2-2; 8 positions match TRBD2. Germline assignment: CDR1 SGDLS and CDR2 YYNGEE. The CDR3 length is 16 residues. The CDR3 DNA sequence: TGTGCCAGCAGCGTAGGATCCGGGAGGGACACCGGGAAGCTGTTTTTT. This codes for CASSVGSGRDTGKLFF.

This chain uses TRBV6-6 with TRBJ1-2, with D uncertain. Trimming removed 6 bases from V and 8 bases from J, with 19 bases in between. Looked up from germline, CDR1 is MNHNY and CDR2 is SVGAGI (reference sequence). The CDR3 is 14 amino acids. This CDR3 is CASSPREVSTGYTF. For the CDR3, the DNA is TGTGCCAGCAGCCCAAGGGAGGTATCTACCGGCTACACCTTC.

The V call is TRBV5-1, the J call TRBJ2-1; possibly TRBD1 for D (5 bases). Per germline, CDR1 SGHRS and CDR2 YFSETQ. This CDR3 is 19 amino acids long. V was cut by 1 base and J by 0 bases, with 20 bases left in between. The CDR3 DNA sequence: TGCGCCAGCAGCTTGAGTATCGGCAGGGTTATTCGCTCCTACAATGAGCAGTTCTTC. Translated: CASSLSIGRVIRSYNEQFF. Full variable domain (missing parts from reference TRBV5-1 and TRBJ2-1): KAGVTQTPRYLIKTRGQQVTLSCSPISGHRSVSWYQQTPGQGLQFLFEYFSETQRNKGNFPGRFSGRQFSNSRSEMNVSTLELGDSALYLCASSLSIGRVIRSYNEQFFGPGTRLTVL.

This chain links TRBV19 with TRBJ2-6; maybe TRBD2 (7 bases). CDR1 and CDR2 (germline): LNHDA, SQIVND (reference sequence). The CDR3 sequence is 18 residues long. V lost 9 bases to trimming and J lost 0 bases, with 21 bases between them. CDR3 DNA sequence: TGTGCCAGCGTTGGTGAAGGCGGGGGCACCTCTGGGGCCAACGTCCTGACTTTC. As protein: CASVGEGGGTSGANVLTF.

The CDR3 sequence: CASTSANTEAFF. In DNA, the CDR3 is TGTGCCAGCACCTCCGCGAACACTGAAGCTTTCTTT. This chain connects TRBV5-4 to TRBJ1-1; D gene unclear. Trimming shortened V by 6 bases and J by 1 base, and 7 bases separated the two germline ends. The CDR3 extends over 12 amino acids. Germline-derived CDR1 and CDR2 are SGHNT and YYREEE (reference sequence).

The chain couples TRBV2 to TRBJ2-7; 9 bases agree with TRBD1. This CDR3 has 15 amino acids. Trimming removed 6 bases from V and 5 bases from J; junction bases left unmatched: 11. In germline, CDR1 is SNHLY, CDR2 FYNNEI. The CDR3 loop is CASSRGTGRFDEQYF. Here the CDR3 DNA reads TGTGCCAGCAGCCGTGGGACAGGGAGGTTCGACGAGCAGTACTTC.

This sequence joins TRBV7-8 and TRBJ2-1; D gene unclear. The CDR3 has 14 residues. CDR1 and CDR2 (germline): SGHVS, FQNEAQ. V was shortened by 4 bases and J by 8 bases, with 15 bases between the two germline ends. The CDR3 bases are TGTGCCAGCAGCTCGGTGGGCCGACAAGATGAGCAGTTCTTC. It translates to CASSSVGRQDEQFF. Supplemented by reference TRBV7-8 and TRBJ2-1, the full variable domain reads GAGVSQSPRYKVAKRGQDVALRCDPISGHVSLFWYQQALGQGPEFLTYFQNEAQLDKSGLPSDRFFAERPEGSVSTLKIQRTQQEDSAVYLCASSSVGRQDEQFFGPGTRLTVL.

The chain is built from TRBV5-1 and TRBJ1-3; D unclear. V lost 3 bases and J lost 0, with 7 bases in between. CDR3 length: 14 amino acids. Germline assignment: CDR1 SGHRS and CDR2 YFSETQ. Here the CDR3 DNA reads TGCGCCAGCAGCTCCAGATACTCTGGAAACACCATATATTTT. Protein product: CASSSRYSGNTIYF.

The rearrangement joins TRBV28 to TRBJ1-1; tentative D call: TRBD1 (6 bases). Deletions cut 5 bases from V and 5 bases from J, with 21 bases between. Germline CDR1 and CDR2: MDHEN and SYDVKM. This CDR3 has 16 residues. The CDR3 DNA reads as TGTGCCAGCAGTGTCAGGGGTGGGCGAGTCGTGACTGAAGCTTTCTTT. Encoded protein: CASSVRGGRVVTEAFF.

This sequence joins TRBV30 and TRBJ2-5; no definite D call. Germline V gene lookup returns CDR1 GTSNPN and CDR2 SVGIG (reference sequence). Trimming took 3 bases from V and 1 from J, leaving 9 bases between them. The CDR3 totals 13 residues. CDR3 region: CAWSKNFQETQYF. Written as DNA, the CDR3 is TGTGCCTGGAGCAAAAACTTCCAAGAGACCCAGTACTTC.

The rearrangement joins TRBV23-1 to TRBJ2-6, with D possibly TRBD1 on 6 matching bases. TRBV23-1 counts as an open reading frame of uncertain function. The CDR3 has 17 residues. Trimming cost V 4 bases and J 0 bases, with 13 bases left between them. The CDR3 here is CASSPTGTYSGANVLTF. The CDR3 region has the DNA TGCGCCAGCAGTCCTACAGGGACCTACTCTGGGGCCAACGTCCTGACTTTC.

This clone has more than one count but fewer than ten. DNA of the CDR3: TGTGCCAGCAGCTTAGGGGGGCCGGGCTCCTACGAGCAGTACTTC. This encodes CASSLGGPGSYEQYF. The chain uses TRBV7-9 and TRBJ2-7; perhaps TRBD1 as D (6 bases). The CDR3 is made up of 15 amino acids. Per germline, CDR1 SEHNR and CDR2 FQNEAQ (reference sequence). With 1 base removed from V and 0 bases from J, the gap between germline ends came to 10 bases.

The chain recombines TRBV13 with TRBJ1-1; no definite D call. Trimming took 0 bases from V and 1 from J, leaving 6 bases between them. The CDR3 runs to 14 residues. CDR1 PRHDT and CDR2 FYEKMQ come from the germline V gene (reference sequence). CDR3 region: CASSLGQPNTEAFF. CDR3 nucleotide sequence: TGTGCCAGCAGCTTAGGACAGCCGAACACTGAAGCTTTCTTT.

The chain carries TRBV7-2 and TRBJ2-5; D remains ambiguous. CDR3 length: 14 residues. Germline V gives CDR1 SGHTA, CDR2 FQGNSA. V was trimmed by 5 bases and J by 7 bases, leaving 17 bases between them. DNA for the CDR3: TGTGCCAGCAGCCTCAGGACCCCCAGCGTGACCCAGTACTTC. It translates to CASSLRTPSVTQYF.

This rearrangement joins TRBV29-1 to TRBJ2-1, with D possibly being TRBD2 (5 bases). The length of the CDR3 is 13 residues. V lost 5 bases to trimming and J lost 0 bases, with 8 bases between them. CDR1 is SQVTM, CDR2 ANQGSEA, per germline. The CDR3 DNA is TGCAGCGTTAGGGAGAGCTCCTACAATGAGCAGTTCTTC. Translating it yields CSVRESSYNEQFF.

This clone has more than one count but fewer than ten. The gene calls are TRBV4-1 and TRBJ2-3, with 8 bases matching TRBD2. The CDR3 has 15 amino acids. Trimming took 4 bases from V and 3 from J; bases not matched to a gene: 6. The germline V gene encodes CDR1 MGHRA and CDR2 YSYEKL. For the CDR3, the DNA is TGCGCCAGCAGCCCCGGGGGGGCGCAGACAGATACGCAGTATTTT. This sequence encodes CASSPGGAQTDTQYF.

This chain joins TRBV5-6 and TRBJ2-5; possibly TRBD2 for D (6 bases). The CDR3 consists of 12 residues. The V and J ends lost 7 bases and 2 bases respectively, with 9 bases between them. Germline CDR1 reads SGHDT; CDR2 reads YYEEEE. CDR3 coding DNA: TGTGCCAGCGGGGAGGCGCAAGAGACCCAGTACTTC. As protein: CASGEAQETQYF.

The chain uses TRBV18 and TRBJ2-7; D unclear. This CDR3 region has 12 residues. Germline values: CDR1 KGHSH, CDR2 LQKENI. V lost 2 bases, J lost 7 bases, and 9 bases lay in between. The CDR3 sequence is CASSPGSQEQYV. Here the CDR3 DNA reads TGTGCCAGCTCACCAGGCAGTCAAGAGCAGTACGTC.

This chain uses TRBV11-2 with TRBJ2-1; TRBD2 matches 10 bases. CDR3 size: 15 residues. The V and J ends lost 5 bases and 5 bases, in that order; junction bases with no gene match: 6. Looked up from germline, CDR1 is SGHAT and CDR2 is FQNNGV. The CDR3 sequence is CASSELAGRDNEQFF. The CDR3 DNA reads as TGTGCCAGCAGCGAACTAGCGGGACGAGACAATGAGCAGTTCTTC.